The 6 T cell receptor beta chains given below trace back to one sample, sequenced in a study of T cells in Graves' hyperthyroidism and ophthalmopathy. Using RNA transcripts as the source, TCR beta CDR3 regions were amplified. The HTBI primer set served for first-round RT-PCR of the TCR CDR3. One entry per CDR3 protein, called by TCRdb with MiXCR from the multiplex PCR reads. The table records 250,000 to 300,000 distinct CDR3 sequences, 17% of them present only once. Sequencing input: blood. The receptors originated from an older woman with Graves' ophthalmopathy.

This clonotype has only a few counts. The chain uses TRBV5-6 and TRBJ2-2, with a tentative D call TRBD1 (5 bases). Trimming left V 4 bases short and J 8 bases short, with 18 bases between. Looked up from germline, CDR1 is SGHDT and CDR2 is YYEEEE. This CDR3 spans 15 amino acids. The DNA of the CDR3 is TGTGCCAGCAGCCACCAGGGTCCACTGCAGGGGGAGCTGTTTTTT. This gives the protein CASSHQGPLQGELFF.

Ten or more counts support this clonotype. The CDR3 DNA reads as TGTGCCAGCAGATCGGGGGGAAAGAACACTGAAGCTTTCTTT. It is translated as CASRSGGKNTEAFF. The chain has TRBV6-2 or TRBV6-3 and TRBJ1-1; weak D call: TRBD1 (5 bases). This CDR3 is built from 14 residues. Germline-derived CDR1 and CDR2 are MNHEY and SVGEGT. Trimming pared 6 bases from V and 1 base from J, leaving 12 bases between.

This clonotype was recorded at least ten times. The chain carries TRBV5-8 and TRBJ1-1; the match to TRBD1 covers 10 bases. Unmatched junction bases numbered 7, after V lost 4 bases and J lost 4 bases. The germline V gene encodes CDR1 SGHTS and CDR2 YDEGEE. This CDR3 is built from 15 residues. The CDR3 here is CASSSGQGVRTEAFF. In DNA, the CDR3 is TGTGCCAGCAGCAGCGGACAGGGGGTTCGCACTGAAGCTTTCTTT.

This clonotype was counted ten times or more. The chain has TRBV20-1 and TRBJ2-1; TRBD1 aligns across 7 bases. V shed 4 bases, J shed 5 bases, and the junction held 8 bases outside the gene matches. Germline V gene lookup returns CDR1 DFQATT and CDR2 SNEGSKA (reference sequence). The CDR3 is made up of 14 amino acids. The CDR3 region has the DNA TGCAGTGCTATAAAGGGGGCGCGGGACAATGAGCAGTTCTTC. This codes for CSAIKGARDNEQFF.

This clonotype was seen a handful of times. The chain links TRBV20-1 to TRBJ2-7, with 8 bases aligning to TRBD1. V trimming: 4 bases; J trimming: 0 bases; junction bases outside the gene matches: 5. The CDR3 has 14 amino acids. CDR1 is DFQATT and CDR2 is SNEGSKA in the germline V gene (reference sequence). This CDR3 is CSATDRVTSYEQYF. The CDR3 nucleotides read TGCAGTGCTACGGACAGGGTCACCTCCTACGAGCAGTACTTC.

The V gene is TRBV19, the J gene TRBJ1-1; the D gene is possibly TRBD1 (5 bases). This CDR3 spans 13 amino acids. Per the germline V gene, CDR1 is LNHDA and CDR2 is SQIVND (reference sequence). Trimming took off 3 bases at V and 7 bases at J, with 12 bases between the two ends. CDR3 in amino acids: CASSISRAYEAFF. CDR3 in DNA: TGTGCCAGTAGTATTAGCAGGGCATATGAAGCTTTCTTT. The complete variable domain, with remaining parts taken from reference TRBV19 and TRBJ1-1, reads DGGITQSPKYLFRKEGQNVTLSCEQNLNHDAMYWYRQDPGQGLRLIYYSQIVNDFQKGDIAEGYSVSREKKESFPLTVTSAQKNPTAFYLCASSISRAYEAFFGQGTRLTVV.